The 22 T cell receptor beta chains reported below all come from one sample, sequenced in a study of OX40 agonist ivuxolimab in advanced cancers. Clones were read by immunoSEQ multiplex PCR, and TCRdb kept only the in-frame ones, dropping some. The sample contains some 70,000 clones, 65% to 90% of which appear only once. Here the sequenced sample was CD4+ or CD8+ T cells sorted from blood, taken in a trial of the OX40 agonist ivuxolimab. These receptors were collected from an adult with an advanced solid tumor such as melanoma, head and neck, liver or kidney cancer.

This chain's CDR3 is CASKGGAAGYTF. The CDR3 nucleotides are TGTGCCAGCAAGGGGGGGGCGGCAGGCTACACCTTC. V and J are TRBV6-5 and TRBJ1-2, with D maybe TRBD1 (6 bases). The V end was cut by 7 bases, the J end by 8 bases, with 14 bases between. CDR3 size: 12 residues. Germline CDR1 reads MNHEY; CDR2 reads SVGAGI.

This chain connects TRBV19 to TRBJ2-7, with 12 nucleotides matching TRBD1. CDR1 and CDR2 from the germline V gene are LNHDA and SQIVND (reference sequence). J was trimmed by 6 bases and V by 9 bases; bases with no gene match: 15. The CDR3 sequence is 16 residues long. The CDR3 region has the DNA TGTGCCAGGAGACGGATCTCGGGACAGGGGGCCCTCGAGCAGTACTTC. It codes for CARRRISGQGALEQYF.

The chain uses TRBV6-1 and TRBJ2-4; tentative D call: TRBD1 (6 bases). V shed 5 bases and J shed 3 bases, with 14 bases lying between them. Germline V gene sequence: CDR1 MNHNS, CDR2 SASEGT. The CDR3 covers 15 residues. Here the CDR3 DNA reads TGTGCCAGCAGTCACACCCGGGACATCAAAAACATTCAGTACTTC. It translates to CASSHTRDIKNIQYF.

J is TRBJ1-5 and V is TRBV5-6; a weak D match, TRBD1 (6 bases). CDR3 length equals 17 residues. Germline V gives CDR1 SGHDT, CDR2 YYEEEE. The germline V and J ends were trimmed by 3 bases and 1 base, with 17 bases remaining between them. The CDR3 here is CASSSGGRGRSNQPQHF. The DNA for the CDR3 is TGTGCCAGCAGCTCCGGGGGCAGGGGCAGGAGCAATCAGCCCCAGCATTTT.

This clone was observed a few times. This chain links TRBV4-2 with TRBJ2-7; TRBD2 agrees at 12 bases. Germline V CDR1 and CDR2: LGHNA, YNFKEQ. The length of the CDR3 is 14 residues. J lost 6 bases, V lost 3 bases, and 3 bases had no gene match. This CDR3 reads CASSHRLAGVEQYF. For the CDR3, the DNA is TGTGCCAGCAGCCACCGACTAGCGGGGGTCGAGCAGTACTTC.

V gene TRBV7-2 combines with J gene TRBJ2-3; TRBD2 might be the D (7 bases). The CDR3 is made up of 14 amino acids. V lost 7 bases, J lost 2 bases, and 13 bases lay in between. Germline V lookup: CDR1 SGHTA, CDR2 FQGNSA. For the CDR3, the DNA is TGTGCCAGCATCACGGGGGGCTCCACAGATACGCAGTATTTT. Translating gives CASITGGSTDTQYF.

CDR3 sequence (DNA): TGTGCCAGCAGCTTAGAGGAAAACAGACCCTATGGCTACACCTTC. Amino acid sequence: CASSLEENRPYGYTF. The chain uses TRBV7-8 and TRBJ1-2; D call uncertain. Between the trimmed V and J ends, which lost 1 base and 4 bases, there was a span of 13 bases. Germline assignment: CDR1 SGHVS and CDR2 FQNEAQ. The CDR3 totals 15 residues.

For the CDR3, the DNA is TGTGCCAGGCCATTAGGTTTAGAGGGTGGCTACACCTTC. This gives the protein CARPLGLEGGYTF. This chain joins TRBV28 and TRBJ1-2; D ambiguous. CDR1 is MDHEN and CDR2 is SYDVKM in the germline V gene. With 9 bases removed from V and 7 bases from J, the gap between germline ends came to 18 bases. The CDR3 loop spans 13 amino acids.

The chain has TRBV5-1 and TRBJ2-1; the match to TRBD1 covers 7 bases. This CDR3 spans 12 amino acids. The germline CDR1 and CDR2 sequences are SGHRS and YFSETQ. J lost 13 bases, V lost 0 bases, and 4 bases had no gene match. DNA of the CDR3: TGCGCCAGCAGCTTGGGACAGGGCCCTCAGTTCTTC. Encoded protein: CASSLGQGPQFF.

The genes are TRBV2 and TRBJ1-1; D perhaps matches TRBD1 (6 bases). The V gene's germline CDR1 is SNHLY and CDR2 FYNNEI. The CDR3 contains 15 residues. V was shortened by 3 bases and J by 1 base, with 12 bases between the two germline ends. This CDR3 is CASSDRGPGNTEAFF. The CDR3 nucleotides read TGTGCCAGCAGTGACCGGGGGCCGGGGAACACTGAAGCTTTCTTT. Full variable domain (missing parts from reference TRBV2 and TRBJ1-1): EPEVTQTPSHQVTQMGQEVILRCVPISNHLYFYWYRQILGQKVEFLVSFYNNEISEKSEIFDDQFSVERPDGSNFTLKIRSTKLEDSAMYFCASSDRGPGNTEAFFGQGTRLTVV.

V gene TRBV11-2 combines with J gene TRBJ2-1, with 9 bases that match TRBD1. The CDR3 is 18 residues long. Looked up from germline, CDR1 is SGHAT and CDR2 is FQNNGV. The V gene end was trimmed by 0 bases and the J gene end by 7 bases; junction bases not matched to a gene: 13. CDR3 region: CASSLDINRGQFFNEQFF. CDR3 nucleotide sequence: TGTGCCAGCAGCTTAGACATAAACAGGGGGCAGTTTTTTAATGAGCAGTTCTTC.

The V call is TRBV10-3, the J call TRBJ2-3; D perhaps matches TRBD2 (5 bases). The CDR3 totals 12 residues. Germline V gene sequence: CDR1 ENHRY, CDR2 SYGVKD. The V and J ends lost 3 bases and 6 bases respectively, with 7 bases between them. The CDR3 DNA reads TGTGCCATCAGTGATTCGGGGGATACGCAGTATTTT. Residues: CAISDSGDTQYF.

CDR3 amino acids: CASSEWTGRTYEQYF. CDR3 sequence (DNA): TGTGCCAGCAGTGAATGGACAGGGAGGACGTACGAGCAGTACTTC. The chain couples TRBV6-1 to TRBJ2-7; TRBD1 agrees at 8 bases. The germline gives CDR1 MNHNS, CDR2 SASEGT. The V and J ends lost 2 bases and 4 bases, in that order; junction bases with no gene match: 7. CDR3 size: 15 residues.

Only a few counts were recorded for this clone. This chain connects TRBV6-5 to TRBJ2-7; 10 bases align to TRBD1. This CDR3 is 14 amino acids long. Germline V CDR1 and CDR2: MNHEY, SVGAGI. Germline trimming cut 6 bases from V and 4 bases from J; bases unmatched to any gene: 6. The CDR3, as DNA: TGTGCCAGCAGAGTCGGACAGGGGGGATACGAGCAGTACTTC. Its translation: CASRVGQGGYEQYF.

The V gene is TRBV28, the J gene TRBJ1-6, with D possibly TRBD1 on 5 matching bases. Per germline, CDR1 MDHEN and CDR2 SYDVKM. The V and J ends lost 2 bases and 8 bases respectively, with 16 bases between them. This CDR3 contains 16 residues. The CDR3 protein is CASSLEADRGDSPLHF. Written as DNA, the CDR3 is TGTGCCAGCAGTTTAGAGGCAGACCGGGGGGATTCACCCCTCCACTTT.

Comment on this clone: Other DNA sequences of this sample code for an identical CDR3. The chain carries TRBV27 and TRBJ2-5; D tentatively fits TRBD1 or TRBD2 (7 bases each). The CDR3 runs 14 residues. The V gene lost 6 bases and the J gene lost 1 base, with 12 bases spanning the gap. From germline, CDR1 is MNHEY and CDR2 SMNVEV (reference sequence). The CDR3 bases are TGTGCCAGCAGCTTCAGGGGGGGCCAAGAGACCCAGTACTTC. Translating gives CASSFRGGQETQYF.

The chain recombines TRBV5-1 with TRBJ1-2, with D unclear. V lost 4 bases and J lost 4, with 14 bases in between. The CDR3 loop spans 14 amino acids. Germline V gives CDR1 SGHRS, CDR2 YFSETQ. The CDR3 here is CASSLGGPVYGYTF. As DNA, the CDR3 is TGCGCCAGCAGCCTTGGAGGGCCCGTCTATGGCTACACCTTC.

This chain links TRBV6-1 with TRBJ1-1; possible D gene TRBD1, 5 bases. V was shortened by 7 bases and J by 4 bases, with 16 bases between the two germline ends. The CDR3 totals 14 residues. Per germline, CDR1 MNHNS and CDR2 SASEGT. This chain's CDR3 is CASTTGSTGTEAFF. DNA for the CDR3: TGTGCCAGCACCACGGGGAGCACAGGCACTGAAGCTTTCTTT.

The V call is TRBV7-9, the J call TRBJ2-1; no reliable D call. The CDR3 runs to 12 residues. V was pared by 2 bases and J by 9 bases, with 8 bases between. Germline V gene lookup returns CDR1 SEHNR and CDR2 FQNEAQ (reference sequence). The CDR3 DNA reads TGTGCCAGCAGCTTAACTGACCGTGAGCAGTTCTTC. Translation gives CASSLTDREQFF.

The DNA for the CDR3 is TGTGCCAGTAGTATAACCGGGACCCAAGGTTCACCCCTCCACTTT. This encodes CASSITGTQGSPLHF. The chain joins TRBV19 to TRBJ1-6; a possible D gene is TRBD1 (5 bases). The CDR3 contains 15 residues. Germline V gives CDR1 LNHDA, CDR2 SQIVND (reference sequence). V was shortened by 2 bases and J by 9 bases, with 14 bases between the two germline ends.

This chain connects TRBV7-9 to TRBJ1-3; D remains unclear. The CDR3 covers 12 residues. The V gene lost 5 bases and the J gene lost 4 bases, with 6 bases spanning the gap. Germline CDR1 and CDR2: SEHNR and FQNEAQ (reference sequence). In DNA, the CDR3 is TGTGCCAGCAGCGCCGGGGGAAACACCATATATTTT. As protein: CASSAGGNTIYF.

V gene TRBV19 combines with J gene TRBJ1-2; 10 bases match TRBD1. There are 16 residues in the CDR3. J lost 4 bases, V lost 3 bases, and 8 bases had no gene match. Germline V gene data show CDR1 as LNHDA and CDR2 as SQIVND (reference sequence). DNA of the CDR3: TGTGCCAGTAGTATCCGGGGACAGGGGATATCCTATGGCTACACCTTC. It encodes CASSIRGQGISYGYTF.